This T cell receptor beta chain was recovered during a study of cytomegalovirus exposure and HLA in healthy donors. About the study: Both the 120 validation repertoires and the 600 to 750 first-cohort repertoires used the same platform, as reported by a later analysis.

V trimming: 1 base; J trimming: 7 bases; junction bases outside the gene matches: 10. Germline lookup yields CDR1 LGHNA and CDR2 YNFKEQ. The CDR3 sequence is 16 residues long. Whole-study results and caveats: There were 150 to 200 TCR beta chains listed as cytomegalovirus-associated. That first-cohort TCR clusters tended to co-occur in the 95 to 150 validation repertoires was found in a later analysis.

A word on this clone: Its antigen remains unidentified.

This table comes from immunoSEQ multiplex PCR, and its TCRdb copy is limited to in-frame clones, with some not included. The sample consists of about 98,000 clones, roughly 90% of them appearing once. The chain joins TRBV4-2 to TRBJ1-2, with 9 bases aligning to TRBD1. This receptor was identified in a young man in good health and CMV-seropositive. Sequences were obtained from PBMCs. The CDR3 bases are TGTGCCAGCAGCCAAGTGTGGGACAGGGTTTTTGCTGGCTACACCTTC. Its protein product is CASSQVWDRVFAGYTF.